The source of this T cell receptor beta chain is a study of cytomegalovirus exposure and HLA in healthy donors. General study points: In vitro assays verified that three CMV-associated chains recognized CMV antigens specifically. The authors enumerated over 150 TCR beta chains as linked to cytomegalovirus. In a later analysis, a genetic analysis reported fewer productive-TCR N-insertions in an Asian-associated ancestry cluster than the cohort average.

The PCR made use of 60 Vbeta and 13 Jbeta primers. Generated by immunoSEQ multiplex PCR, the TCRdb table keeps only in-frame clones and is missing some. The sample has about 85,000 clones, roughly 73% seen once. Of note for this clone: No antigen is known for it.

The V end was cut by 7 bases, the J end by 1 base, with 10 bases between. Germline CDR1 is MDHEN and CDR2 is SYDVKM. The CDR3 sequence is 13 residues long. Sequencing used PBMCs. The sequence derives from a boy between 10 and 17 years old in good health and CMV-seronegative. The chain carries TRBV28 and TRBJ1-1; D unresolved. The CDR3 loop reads CASTLGENTEAFF. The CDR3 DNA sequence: TGTGCCAGCACCTTGGGAGAGAACACTGAAGCTTTCTTT.